This entry is about one T cell receptor beta chain. V lost 8 bases and J 0 bases, leaving 10 bases between the germline ends. Germline CDR1 and CDR2: MNHEY and SMNVEV (reference sequence). This CDR3 contains 13 residues. The sample is drawn from a study of CD8 T cells in Susac syndrome. An input of about 0.5 to 1 ug of RNA was subjected to reverse transcription using random hexamers. Across 54 Vbeta and 13 Jbeta, TCR beta CDR3 was amplified with immunoSEQ multiplex PCR. TCRdb called the immunoSEQ multiplex PCR reads again in MiXCR, with one record for every CDR3 protein. In the table there are around 130,000 distinct CDR3 sequences, approximately 96% of which are singletons.

This TCR derives from a human donor with multiple sclerosis. This chain links TRBV27 with TRBJ1-2; D is perhaps TRBD1 (5 bases). The sample was CD4+ T cells from PBMCs. In nucleotides, the CDR3 is TGTGCCAGCGGGGCGTCTGCTAACTATGGCTACACCTTC. This translates into CASGASANYGYTF.